This passage covers 26 T cell receptor beta chains from one sample sequenced in a study of blood T cells in healthy people across ages. Through a sample-barcoded 5' primer and a J-beta primer mix, a second PCR was run for roughly 6 to 12 cycles. TCRdb analysed the 5' RACE reads with MiXCR anew, one entry per CDR3 protein. The sample yields some 1.4 million distinct CDR3 sequences, 42% seen once. The sequenced sample consisted of blood. The origin of the receptors is a woman younger than 35 in good health.

This chain connects TRBV9 to TRBJ2-1; D ambiguous. Trimming pared 0 bases from V and 6 bases from J, leaving 7 bases between. The CDR3 is made up of 13 amino acids. Germline CDR1 reads SGDLS; CDR2 reads YYNGEE. CDR3 protein: CASSVEPSNEQFF. The CDR3, as DNA: TGTGCCAGCAGCGTAGAGCCCAGCAATGAGCAGTTCTTC.

The rearrangement joins TRBV5-6 to TRBJ2-1; TRBD1 might be the D (5 bases). Looked up from germline, CDR1 is SGHDT and CDR2 is YYEEEE. CDR3 size: 15 residues. Deletions cut 5 bases from V and 3 bases from J, with 15 bases between. Here the CDR3 DNA reads TGTGCCAGCAGACCAACAGGCCCCAACTACAATGAGCAGTTCTTC. It is translated as CASRPTGPNYNEQFF.

This clonotype was observed a handful of times. The CDR3 DNA reads TGTGCCAGCAGCTTAGCTGGACAGAGATGGGAGACCCAGTACTTC. This translates into CASSLAGQRWETQYF. The V call is TRBV7-2, the J call TRBJ2-5; D possibly corresponds to TRBD1 (6 bases). Germline assignment: CDR1 SGHTA and CDR2 FQGNSA. The CDR3 has 15 amino acids. V lost 0 bases and J 5 bases, leaving 13 bases between the germline ends.

The chain employs TRBV24-1 and TRBJ1-1, with D unclear. The CDR3 is 13 residues long. Trimming took 2 bases from V and 3 from J, leaving 6 bases between them. From germline, CDR1 is KGHDR and CDR2 SFDVKD. The CDR3 loop is CATSDSGDTEAFF. DNA for the CDR3: TGTGCCACCAGTGATTCCGGGGACACTGAAGCTTTCTTT.

A remark on this clonotype: At one boundary the junction diverges from the germline segment, which might be a read error. This chain connects TRBV14 to TRBJ2-3, with D possibly matching TRBD2 (6 bases). The length of the CDR3 is 16 residues. Looked up from germline, CDR1 is SGHDN and CDR2 is FVKESK. CDR3 nucleotide sequence: TGTGCCAGCAGCAAAAGTGGGGGGAGCAGCACGGATACGCAGTATTTT. Protein: CASSKSGGSSTDTQYF.

This clonotype showed up many times. One end of the junction varies from germline; a read error may be responsible. The V and J genes are TRBV4-1 and TRBJ2-7; no reliable D call. Per germline, CDR1 MGHRA and CDR2 YSYEKL. CDR3 length equals 12 residues. The CDR3 DNA is TGTGCCAGCAGCCAGAGCCGTAACGAGCAGTACTTC. Translation: CASSQSRNEQYF.

The V call is TRBV30, the J call TRBJ2-3, with TRBD2 matching 13 bases. Looked up from germline, CDR1 is GTSNPN and CDR2 is SVGIG (reference sequence). CDR3 length: 14 amino acids. The V and J ends lost 1 base and 5 bases, in that order; junction bases with no gene match: 0. The CDR3 DNA reads as TGTGCCTGGAGTGGGACTAGCGGGGGAGATACGCAGTATTTT. It yields the protein CAWSGTSGGDTQYF.

J is TRBJ1-4 and V is TRBV7-2; 11 bases fit TRBD1. CDR3 length: 16 residues. Germline V gene sequence: CDR1 SGHTA, CDR2 FQGNSA. Trimming at V came to 5 bases and at J to 2 bases, leaving 4 bases not matched to a gene. The CDR3 spells CASSRGQGATNEKLFF. The DNA for the CDR3 is TGTGCCAGCAGCCGAGGACAGGGGGCGACTAATGAAAAACTGTTTTTT.

The gene calls are TRBV25-1 and TRBJ2-5, with D perhaps matching TRBD2 (5 bases). Trimming removed 7 bases at V and 5 bases at J, with 29 bases between. Germline CDR1 reads MGHDK; CDR2 reads SYGVNS. CDR3 length equals 18 residues. The CDR3 spells CASNHRDPSSPYSETQYF. DNA of the CDR3: TGTGCCAGCAACCATCGGGATCCCTCCTCCCCATATTCGGAGACCCAGTACTTC.

This clonotype was counted only a few times. The CDR3 region has the DNA TGTGCCAGCAGCTTAGATTGGGACAGCAAAGATGGCTACACCTTC. Translation gives CASSLDWDSKDGYTF. The V gene is TRBV7-9, the J gene TRBJ1-2; TRBD1 matches 7 bases. The length of the CDR3 is 15 residues. Germline V gene data show CDR1 as SEHNR and CDR2 as FQNEAQ (reference sequence). V lost 1 base, J lost 6 bases, and 8 bases stayed unmatched.

Only a few counts were recorded for this clonotype. This chain links TRBV4-1 with TRBJ2-5; D is unclear. TRBJ2-7 explains the end of the DNA better; the J call may be wrong. Germline loops: CDR1 MGHRA, CDR2 YSYEKL. The CDR3 covers 14 residues. CDR3 DNA sequence: TGCGCCAGCAGCCAACCTGACACTCAATACGAGCAGTACTTC. As protein: CASSQPDTQYEQYF.

The chain combines TRBV29-1 with TRBJ2-3, with 7 bases that match TRBD2. Per the germline V gene, CDR1 is SQVTM and CDR2 is ANQGSEA. The trim removed 5 bases at V and 2 bases at J, leaving 10 bases unmatched. This CDR3 is built from 15 residues. The CDR3 DNA reads TGCAGCGTTTCCTTGGGGACTACCATCACAGATACGCAGTATTTT. Its translation is CSVSLGTTITDTQYF.

The rearrangement links TRBV6-1 to TRBJ2-1; no firm D call. CDR1 is MNHNS and CDR2 is SASEGT in the germline V gene. The CDR3 contains 15 residues. V was clipped by 1 base and J by 9 bases, with 16 bases between them. CDR3 DNA sequence: TGTGCCAGCAGTGAAGTATCGCCCGCAGTGGGTGAGCAGTTCTTC. Protein product: CASSEVSPAVGEQFF.

This clonotype was counted between two and nine times. The chain links TRBV27 to TRBJ1-5, with D possibly matching TRBD1 (6 bases). The CDR3 totals 13 residues. CDR1 and CDR2 from the germline V gene are MNHEY and SMNVEV (reference sequence). V dropped 8 bases and J dropped 4 bases, with 12 bases sitting between them. CDR3 residues: CASGTGFNQPQHF. The CDR3 DNA reads as TGTGCCAGCGGAACAGGGTTTAATCAGCCCCAGCATTTT.

This clonotype was observed a handful of times. The chain employs TRBV28 and TRBJ1-2; 7 bases align to TRBD1. Germline V lookup: CDR1 MDHEN, CDR2 SYDVKM. V shed 3 bases, J shed 2 bases, and the junction held 3 bases outside the gene matches. This CDR3 has 14 amino acids. This CDR3 reads CASSLTQGNYGYTF. CDR3 DNA: TGTGCCAGCAGTTTGACACAGGGGAACTATGGCTACACCTTC.

The chain has TRBV5-1 and TRBJ2-3; D is tentatively TRBD1 or TRBD2 (6 bases each). Germline CDR1 is SGHRS and CDR2 is YFSETQ. Trimming pared 3 bases from V and 1 base from J, leaving 18 bases between. The CDR3 loop spans 17 amino acids. The CDR3 DNA reads as TGCGCCAGCAGCTACCCCCTATGGGGGGCGGGCACAGATACGCAGTATTTT. Translating gives CASSYPLWGAGTDTQYF.

This clonotype occurred a few times. The chain recombines TRBV11-1 with TRBJ2-7; D ambiguous. This CDR3 contains 14 residues. Germline assignment: CDR1 SGHAT and CDR2 FQDESV (reference sequence). V was clipped by 2 bases and J by 0 bases, with 8 bases between them. In DNA form, the CDR3 reads TGTGCCAGCAGCTTATGGATGAGCTCCTACGAGCAGTACTTC. This codes for CASSLWMSSYEQYF.

Worth noting for this clonotype: This may be a read error, as it is one base from a much larger clone. The rearrangement links TRBV6-5 to TRBJ2-7; 8 bases agree with TRBD1. V shed 2 bases and J 7 bases; nucleotides not matched to a gene: 4. The CDR3 runs to 13 residues. Germline V gene data show CDR1 as MNHEY and CDR2 as SVGAGI. The CDR3 bases are TGTGCCAGCAGTTACGCAGGGGGCGATGAGCAGTACTTC. Protein sequence: CASSYAGGDEQYF.

This clonotype appeared a few times. The gene calls are TRBV6-5 and TRBJ1-6, with D unclear. Trimming cost V 7 bases and J 4 bases, with 8 bases left between them. Per the germline V gene, CDR1 is MNHEY and CDR2 is SVGAGI. CDR3 length: 13 residues. This CDR3 reads CASKDGYNSPLHF. In DNA form, the CDR3 reads TGTGCCAGCAAGGACGGTTATAATTCACCCCTCCACTTT.

The chain combines TRBV29-1 with TRBJ2-1; D is uncertain. The CDR3 has 13 amino acids. Deletions cut 1 base from V and 5 bases from J, with 9 bases between. From germline, CDR1 is SQVTM and CDR2 ANQGSEA. The CDR3 nucleotides read TGCAGCGTTGAAGGGTTGGCGGACAATGAGCAGTTCTTC. Amino acids: CSVEGLADNEQFF.

The rearrangement joins TRBV6-6 to TRBJ2-4; D may be TRBD1 or TRBD2 (5 bases each). The germline V gene encodes CDR1 MNHNY and CDR2 SVGAGI (reference sequence). Trimming removed 11 bases at V and 6 bases at J, with 20 bases between. This CDR3 spans 14 amino acids. The CDR3 loop is CAGQSPGRGNIQYF. DNA for the CDR3: TGTGCCGGACAATCACCGGGACGGGGAAACATTCAGTACTTC.

The rearrangement uses TRBV3-1 and TRBJ1-1; D unresolved. The CDR3 totals 14 residues. Germline V gives CDR1 LGHDT, CDR2 YNNKEL (reference sequence). With 1 base removed from V and 4 bases from J, the gap between germline ends came to 10 bases. The CDR3 is CASSQAYAGTEAFF. CDR3 DNA sequence: TGTGCCAGCAGCCAAGCGTATGCGGGCACTGAAGCTTTCTTT.

The chain links TRBV9 to TRBJ2-3, with D hard to call. CDR3 length equals 13 residues. Germline CDR1 reads SGDLS; CDR2 reads YYNGEE. Trimming removed 7 bases from V and 1 base from J, with 10 bases in between. DNA of the CDR3: TGTGCCAGCGGTCGACTGGGCACAGATACGCAGTATTTT. It encodes CASGRLGTDTQYF.

This chain links TRBV14 with TRBJ2-1; D not certain. This CDR3 contains 13 residues. Germline V gene data show CDR1 as SGHDN and CDR2 as FVKESK. V dropped 1 base and J dropped 13 bases, with 14 bases sitting between them. The CDR3 DNA reads as TGTGCCAGCAGCCAAGTTGCGGCCTTCCCCCAGTTCTTC. Protein: CASSQVAAFPQFF.

The sample holds a few counts of this clonotype. The chain recombines TRBV6-6 with TRBJ2-7; TRBD2 matches 7 bases. The V and J ends lost 7 bases and 3 bases, in that order; junction bases with no gene match: 3. Germline CDR1 MNHNY, CDR2 SVGAGI (reference sequence). The CDR3 consists of 12 residues. CDR3 DNA: TGTGCCAGCAATCGGGGGGACTACGAGCAGTACTTC. Its protein product is CASNRGDYEQYF.

The rearrangement joins TRBV11-2 to TRBJ2-1; the D gene is possibly TRBD2 (5 bases). The V and J ends lost 1 base and 0 bases respectively, with 10 bases between them. This CDR3 spans 16 amino acids. In germline, CDR1 is SGHAT, CDR2 FQNNGV. The CDR3 DNA reads TGTGCCAGCAGCTTAGTAAGAGGGAGCTCCTACAATGAGCAGTTCTTC. This sequence encodes CASSLVRGSSYNEQFF. The full variable domain, completed using reference TRBV11-2 and TRBJ2-1, is EAGVAQSPRYKIIEKRQSVAFWCNPISGHATLYWYQQILGQGPKLLIQFQNNGVVDDSQLPKDRFSAERLKGVDSTLKIQPAKLEDSAVYLCASSLVRGSSYNEQFFGPGTRLTVL.